The clone carrying this T cell receptor (beta chain) appeared a few times. As yet, its antigen is unknown. This record belongs to a study of vaccination effects on CD4 cells after COVID-19. Background on the study: Each well held 1.5 million to 2 million PBMC cultured with approximately 9.7 ug/ml peptides and about 10 IU/ml IL-2.

The table came from immunoSEQ multiplex PCR; TCRdb's copy has only in-frame clones and leaves some out. The sample has approximately 66,000 clones; roughly 80% are singletons. When less than 13 days of culture had elapsed, CD4+ T cells were isolated. Every participant took two doses of the BNT162b2 or mRNA-1273 vaccine. Nucleocapsid antibodies were negative in the vaccine recipients, who had never had SARS-CoV-2 infection. From germline, CDR1 is WNHNN and CDR2 SYGVQD (reference sequence). The CDR3 spans 15 residues. V was clipped by 10 bases and J by 0 bases, with 15 bases between them. This sequence originates from a human donor who received a COVID-19 vaccine. The sample consisted of CD4+ T cells from PBMCs cultured without peptide, taken after COVID-19 vaccination. The V gene is TRBV10-1, the J gene TRBJ2-2; perhaps TRBD2 as D (5 bases). In DNA form, the CDR3 reads TGCGCCATCGATTTATGGCGGGCGAACACCGGGGAGCTGTTTTTT. Its translation is CAIDLWRANTGELFF.